Each of the 23 T cell receptor beta chains below was sequenced from the same sample in a study of T cell responses to AZD1222 COVID-19 vaccine. TCRdb's copy holds only in-frame clones and misses some; the assay was immunoSEQ multiplex PCR. The table includes 98,000 or so clones, 70% to 85% detected once. Sequences were derived from peripheral blood, sampled 28 days after the second AZD1222 dose. The receptors derive from an adult who received the AZD1222 COVID-19 vaccine.

The genes are TRBV18 and TRBJ1-4; no reliable D call. This CDR3 has 20 amino acids. Germline V CDR1 and CDR2: KGHSH, LQKENI. V was trimmed by 2 bases and J by 0 bases, leaving 22 bases between them. CDR3 region: CASSPNRIYGTGTTNEKLFF. The CDR3 nucleotides are TGTGCCAGCTCACCAAATAGGATCTACGGTACGGGGACAACTAATGAAAAACTGTTTTTT.

Remarks on this clone: Other DNA sequences from this sample encode an identical CDR3 as well. V usage is TRBV7-9 and J usage is TRBJ2-5; 8 bases are shared with TRBD1. This CDR3 has 15 residues. Per germline, CDR1 SEHNR and CDR2 FQNEAQ (reference sequence). The V gene end was trimmed by 2 bases and the J gene end by 1 base; junction bases not matched to a gene: 3. The CDR3 spells CASSLRTGRQETQYF. Here the CDR3 DNA reads TGTGCCAGCAGCTTAAGGACAGGGCGCCAAGAGACCCAGTACTTC.

V gene TRBV18 combines with J gene TRBJ2-1; TRBD2 matches at 10 bases. The J segment lost 6 bases and the V segment lost 3 bases, leaving 8 bases of the junction unmatched. This CDR3 is 16 amino acids long. CDR1 is KGHSH, CDR2 LQKENI, per germline. This CDR3 is CASSPSGLAATNEQFF. Written as DNA, the CDR3 is TGTGCCAGCTCACCGTCCGGACTAGCGGCAACCAATGAGCAGTTCTTC.

The V call is TRBV9, the J call TRBJ2-2, with no clear D. V was trimmed by 0 bases and J by 4 bases, leaving 10 bases between them. This CDR3 region has 15 residues. Germline CDR1 is SGDLS and CDR2 is YYNGEE. The CDR3 DNA reads TGTGCCAGCAGCGTAGGGCAGGTTAGCACCGGGGAGCTGTTTTTT. It codes for CASSVGQVSTGELFF.

This chain links TRBV9 with TRBJ2-5, with 9 bases fitting TRBD2. This CDR3 is built from 15 residues. CDR1 SGDLS and CDR2 YYNGEE come from the germline V gene. V lost 1 base, J lost 1 base, and 2 bases stayed unmatched. In DNA form, the CDR3 reads TGTGCCAGCAGCGTACTAGCGGGGTCCCAAGAGACCCAGTACTTC. Amino acids: CASSVLAGSQETQYF.

The rearrangement uses TRBV19 and TRBJ1-1; D gene ambiguous. The CDR3 has 14 amino acids. Per the germline V gene, CDR1 is LNHDA and CDR2 is SQIVND (reference sequence). V was clipped by 1 base and J by 2 bases, with 8 bases between them. The CDR3 here is CASSIGQLNTEAFF. The DNA of the CDR3 is TGTGCCAGTAGTATAGGTCAGCTAAACACTGAAGCTTTCTTT.

V usage is TRBV5-6 and J usage is TRBJ1-1; 7 nucleotides match TRBD1. Germline CDR1 reads SGHDT; CDR2 reads YYEEEE. With V trimmed by 4 bases and J by 2 bases, 8 bases remained unmatched. The CDR3 totals 15 residues. CDR3 sequence (DNA): TGTGCCAGCAGCCGACCGGGACAGCAAAACACTGAAGCTTTCTTT. Its translation is CASSRPGQQNTEAFF.

This chain joins TRBV29-1 and TRBJ2-1; tentatively, D is TRBD2 (6 bases). This CDR3 spans 16 amino acids. V lost 6 bases and J lost 0, with 18 bases in between. Per the germline V gene, CDR1 is SQVTM and CDR2 is ANQGSEA. This CDR3 is CSVPGKRRDSYNEQFF. CDR3 coding DNA: TGCAGCGTCCCCGGGAAGCGGAGGGACTCCTACAATGAGCAGTTCTTC.

The DNA for the CDR3 is TGTGCCAGTAGGGCCCGGGGGATATGGGGCTACACCTTC. Translation gives CASRARGIWGYTF. V and J are TRBV19 and TRBJ1-2, with a possible D match to TRBD1 (5 bases). Germline lookup yields CDR1 LNHDA and CDR2 SQIVND (reference sequence). The CDR3 is 13 residues long. V lost 6 bases and J 8 bases, leaving 16 bases between the germline ends.

The gene calls are TRBV9 and TRBJ2-3, with 9 positions matching TRBD2. The V gene end was trimmed by 0 bases and the J gene end by 7 bases; junction bases not matched to a gene: 9. Germline-derived CDR1 and CDR2 are SGDLS and YYNGEE. The CDR3 runs 16 residues. CDR3 amino acids: CASSVATGGGAHTQYF. The CDR3 nucleotides are TGTGCCAGCAGCGTAGCTACCGGCGGGGGGGCCCATACGCAGTATTTT.

This clone has at least ten counts. This chain connects TRBV14 to TRBJ1-3, with 7 positions matching TRBD1. Germline lookup yields CDR1 SGHDN and CDR2 FVKESK. With V trimmed by 4 bases and J by 4 bases, 7 bases remained unmatched. There are 15 residues in the CDR3. The CDR3, as DNA: TGTGCCAGCAGCCGAGGGGGCGCGGGAGGAAACACCATATATTTT. Protein: CASSRGGAGGNTIYF.

The chain has TRBV4-2 and TRBJ2-7; 8 bases line up with TRBD1. Per germline, CDR1 LGHNA and CDR2 YNFKEQ. The CDR3 runs 15 residues. Unmatched junction bases numbered 7, after V lost 4 bases and J lost 2 bases. This CDR3 is CASSLSDRDPYEQYF. In DNA form, the CDR3 reads TGTGCCAGCAGCCTTTCGGACAGGGACCCCTACGAGCAGTACTTC.

The V gene is TRBV6-2 or TRBV6-3, the J gene TRBJ2-5; 7 nucleotides agree with TRBD2. The CDR3 is 13 residues long. The junction had 3 bases not matched to a gene; V was cut back by 6 bases and J by 2 bases. The germline V gene encodes CDR1 MNHEY and CDR2 SVGEGT. The CDR3, as DNA: TGTGCCAGCAGCCCTAGCGGACAAGAGACCCAGTACTTC. This encodes CASSPSGQETQYF.

This chain uses TRBV29-1 with TRBJ2-7; D not certain. V was cut by 7 bases and J by 2 bases, with 15 bases left in between. The CDR3 runs to 13 residues. Germline CDR1 is SQVTM and CDR2 is ANQGSEA. CDR3 nucleotides: TGCAGCGCCCGGTGGGGATCCACCTACGAGCAGTACTTC. Translation gives CSARWGSTYEQYF.

The genes are TRBV19 and TRBJ1-5; D not resolved. CDR3 length: 13 amino acids. Germline V gene lookup returns CDR1 LNHDA and CDR2 SQIVND (reference sequence). V lost 4 bases and J lost 6, with 10 bases in between. CDR3 protein: CASSTLIGQPQHF. The CDR3 nucleotides read TGTGCCAGTAGTACCTTGATCGGTCAGCCCCAGCATTTT.

The gene calls are TRBV24-1 and TRBJ1-2, with TRBD1 matching over 7 bases. V gave up 3 bases and J gave up 4 bases; unmatched junction bases: 7. Germline assignment: CDR1 KGHDR and CDR2 SFDVKD. The CDR3 is 15 amino acids. The CDR3 is CATSDTTGTVYGYTF. CDR3 in DNA: TGTGCCACCAGTGATACCACCGGGACAGTCTATGGCTACACCTTC.

This clone appeared once. The V gene is TRBV6-1, the J gene TRBJ1-2; D gene ambiguous. Germline values: CDR1 MNHNS, CDR2 SASEGT. V lost 0 bases to trimming and J lost 6 bases, with 11 bases between them. There are 14 residues in the CDR3. CDR3 in DNA: TGTGCCAGCAGTGAAGCCCATGAGGGTGATGGCTACACCTTC. The encoded protein is CASSEAHEGDGYTF.

This sequence joins TRBV3-1 (or the pseudogene TRBV3-2) and TRBJ2-2; the match to TRBD2 covers 15 bases. The trim removed 6 bases at V and 10 bases at J, leaving 6 bases unmatched. The CDR3 spans 15 residues. The germline gives CDR1 LGHDT, CDR2 YNNKEL (reference sequence). The CDR3 DNA follows: TGTGCCAGCAGTCTTGGGACTAGCGGGGGGTCGGAGCTGTTTTTT. This gives the protein CASSLGTSGGSELFF.

This chain connects TRBV5-1 to TRBJ2-1; 12 positions match TRBD2. With 1 base clipped from V and 5 bases from J, the junction kept 1 base outside the gene matches. Germline CDR1 SGHRS, CDR2 YFSETQ. The CDR3 is 15 residues long. DNA for the CDR3: TGCGCCAGCAGCTTGAGGACTAGCGGGAACAATGAGCAGTTCTTC. Its translation is CASSLRTSGNNEQFF.

The CDR3 sequence: CASSPGQLRGPLHF. DNA of the CDR3: TGTGCCAGCAGCCCCGGACAGCTCCGAGGGCCCCTCCACTTT. This chain joins TRBV7-2 and TRBJ1-6, with D tentatively TRBD1 (6 bases). CDR1 is SGHTA, CDR2 FQGNSA, per germline. The CDR3 consists of 14 residues. Between the trimmed V and J ends, which lost 5 bases and 13 bases, there was a span of 18 bases.

V usage is TRBV28 and J usage is TRBJ1-4; D is unclear. CDR3 length equals 12 residues. The V end was cut by 5 bases, the J end by 8 bases, with 9 bases between. Germline assignment: CDR1 MDHEN and CDR2 SYDVKM. The CDR3 DNA is TGTGCCAGCAGTCAACTCACAGAAAAACTGTTTTTT. Amino acids: CASSQLTEKLFF.

V and J are TRBV11-3 and TRBJ2-3; D is unresolved. The V end lost 1 base, the J end lost 1 base, and 12 bases lay between the germline ends. CDR3 length: 16 amino acids. Germline V CDR1 and CDR2: SGHNT, YENEEA. The CDR3 here is CASSLGFGRGTDTQYF. The CDR3 bases are TGTGCCAGCAGCTTAGGTTTTGGCAGAGGCACAGATACGCAGTATTTT.

The chain employs TRBV29-1 and TRBJ2-3, with 8 bases lining up with TRBD2. The CDR3 loop spans 15 amino acids. Germline CDR1 SQVTM, CDR2 ANQGSEA. Trimming at V came to 4 bases and at J to 0 bases, leaving 6 bases not matched to a gene. CDR3 nucleotide sequence: TGCAGCGTTGTAGCACTAGCGGTTAGCACAGATACGCAGTATTTT. It encodes CSVVALAVSTDTQYF.